The 21 T cell receptor beta chains below all came from one sample that was sequenced in a study of blood T cell repertoires in COVID-19. This table comes from immunoSEQ multiplex PCR, and its TCRdb copy is limited to in-frame clones, with some not included. Counted here are approximately 81,000 clones, around 80% occurring once; the ten biggest clones make up around 6.9%. The sample was peripheral blood. All receptors come from a human donor in a cohort sampled during active COVID-19.

The V and J genes are TRBV7-9 and TRBJ1-4, with a possible D match to TRBD1 (5 bases). The CDR3 consists of 15 residues. Germline CDR1 and CDR2: SEHNR and FQNEAQ (reference sequence). Deletions cut 0 bases from V and 11 bases from J, with 16 bases between. CDR3 coding DNA: TGTGCCAGCAGCTTAGCGGGCAGGGCGGTGGCGAAACTGTTTTTT. This gives the protein CASSLAGRAVAKLFF.

This chain links TRBV6-5 with TRBJ2-7, with TRBD1 identical over 8 bases. CDR3 length equals 14 residues. The V segment lost 7 bases and the J segment 2 bases; nucleotides outside the gene matches: 7. CDR1 and CDR2 from the germline V gene are MNHEY and SVGAGI. The CDR3 reads CASTPPGQAYEQYF. The CDR3 nucleotides read TGTGCCAGCACCCCCCCGGGACAGGCCTACGAGCAGTACTTC.

The chain recombines TRBV2 with TRBJ1-1, with 7 bases aligning to TRBD1. V shed 1 base and J 11 bases; nucleotides not matched to a gene: 4. Looked up from germline, CDR1 is SNHLY and CDR2 is FYNNEI. This CDR3 has 12 amino acids. CDR3 coding DNA: TGTGCCAGCAGTGAAGTTCAGGGGGTTGCTTTCTTT. Protein sequence: CASSEVQGVAFF.

CDR3 in amino acids: CSVENRASAGNTIYF. For the CDR3, the DNA is TGCAGCGTTGAAAACAGGGCGTCGGCTGGAAACACCATATATTTT. This chain uses TRBV29-1 with TRBJ1-3, with D maybe TRBD1 (6 bases). From germline, CDR1 is SQVTM and CDR2 ANQGSEA. The CDR3 loop spans 15 amino acids. Trimming left V 2 bases short and J 2 bases short, with 13 bases between.

V and J are TRBV11-2 and TRBJ2-3; D may be TRBD2 (6 bases). The CDR3 has 14 residues. Trimming took off 5 bases at V and 2 bases at J, with 11 bases between the two ends. Germline V gives CDR1 SGHAT, CDR2 FQNNGV. CDR3 nucleotide sequence: TGTGCCAGCAGCATAAGGGAGGCCACAGATACGCAGTATTTT. This encodes CASSIREATDTQYF.

The rearrangement links TRBV5-1 to TRBJ2-2, with a tentative D call TRBD1 (7 bases). The CDR3 runs 16 residues. Trimming stripped 0 bases from V and 6 bases from J, with 15 bases between. Germline V gives CDR1 SGHRS, CDR2 YFSETQ. Here the CDR3 reads CASSLVVQGGAGELFF. As DNA, the CDR3 is TGCGCCAGCAGCTTGGTAGTTCAGGGGGGCGCCGGGGAGCTGTTTTTT.

The rearrangement links TRBV6-5 to TRBJ1-5, with D maybe TRBD1 (6 bases). Germline lookup yields CDR1 MNHEY and CDR2 SVGAGI. The CDR3 has 15 residues. Trimming pared 9 bases from V and 9 bases from J, leaving 24 bases between. The DNA for the CDR3 is TGTGCCAGTCGCTCTGTCCGGGACACTCCTGGGCCCCAGCATTTT. It specifies CASRSVRDTPGPQHF.

This sequence joins TRBV7-3 and TRBJ1-2, with 10 bases identical to TRBD1. Per germline, CDR1 SGHTA and CDR2 FQGTGA. There are 15 residues in the CDR3. The trim removed 4 bases at V and 8 bases at J, leaving 10 bases unmatched. The CDR3 loop reads CASSSTSGTGVGYTF. CDR3 DNA: TGTGCCAGCAGCTCAACCAGCGGGACAGGGGTAGGCTACACCTTC.

The rearrangement links TRBV28 to TRBJ1-1, with D perhaps TRBD1 (6 bases). Germline V CDR1 and CDR2: MDHEN, SYDVKM. The CDR3 extends over 17 amino acids. V was cut by 7 bases and J by 3 bases, with 24 bases left in between. The DNA for the CDR3 is TGTGCCAGCACCATGAACAGGGCCTCAATAACGGACACTGAAGCTTTCTTT. It encodes CASTMNRASITDTEAFF.

The rearrangement links TRBV6-5 to TRBJ2-7; 7 nucleotides agree with TRBD1. Germline V gives CDR1 MNHEY, CDR2 SVGAGI. The CDR3 is 13 residues long. Unmatched junction bases numbered 7, after V lost 5 bases and J lost 6 bases. The CDR3 region is CASSRQGIGEQYF. The CDR3, as DNA: TGTGCCAGCAGTCGACAGGGTATTGGCGAGCAGTACTTC.

This chain joins TRBV12-3 or TRBV12-4 and TRBJ1-5, with D tentatively TRBD1 (6 bases). The CDR3 consists of 12 residues. The germline V and J ends were trimmed by 3 bases and 10 bases, with 10 bases remaining between them. CDR3 amino acids: CASSFGGPPQHF. The CDR3 DNA reads TGTGCCAGCAGTTTTGGGGGCCCACCCCAGCATTTT.

The V call is TRBV5-1, the J call TRBJ2-5, with 13 bases fitting TRBD2. Germline V gene data show CDR1 as SGHRS and CDR2 as YFSETQ. CDR3 length equals 15 residues. Trimming removed 6 bases from V and 5 bases from J; junction bases left unmatched: 7. The CDR3 region has the DNA TGCGCCAGCACCCTAGGGACTAGCGGGGTTGAGACCCAGTACTTC. It is translated as CASTLGTSGVETQYF.

As to this clone: A read error may account for a junction end that differs from germline. The rearrangement uses TRBV11-2 and TRBJ2-2, with 8 bases that match TRBD1. Germline assignment: CDR1 SGHAT and CDR2 FQNNGV. The length of the CDR3 is 15 residues. The CDR3 bases are TGTGCCAGCACCTTATACAGGGGGTACACCGGGGAGCTGTTTTTT. It translates to CASTLYRGYTGELFF.

This clone was counted at least ten times. This chain joins TRBV3-1 (or the pseudogene TRBV3-2) and TRBJ2-3; weak D call: TRBD2 (5 bases). The CDR3 is made up of 14 amino acids. V lost 3 bases and J 5 bases, leaving 12 bases between the germline ends. Per germline, CDR1 LGHDT and CDR2 YNNKEL (reference sequence). The CDR3 is CASSHARAGDTQYF. CDR3 in DNA: TGTGCCAGCAGCCACGCGAGGGCCGGAGATACGCAGTATTTT.

The genes are TRBV9 and TRBJ2-3; D might be TRBD1 (6 bases). With 0 bases removed from V and 7 bases from J, the gap between germline ends came to 21 bases. Germline V lookup: CDR1 SGDLS, CDR2 YYNGEE. The CDR3 consists of 17 residues. In nucleotides, the CDR3 is TGTGCCAGCAGCGTAGTGGGGGCCCTTTCCCAACCGAATACGCAGTATTTT. It specifies CASSVVGALSQPNTQYF.

In DNA, the CDR3 is TGTGCCAGCAGTGCTACTAGGCGCGGGGGGGATCCAGATACGCAGTATTTT. This sequence encodes CASSATRRGGDPDTQYF. V and J are TRBV25-1 and TRBJ2-3; 9 positions match TRBD2. J lost 4 bases, V lost 4 bases, and 12 bases had no gene match. The CDR3 runs to 17 residues. CDR1 is MGHDK, CDR2 SYGVNS, per germline.

V is TRBV29-1 and J is TRBJ2-1; TRBD2 agrees at 13 bases. CDR1 is SQVTM and CDR2 is ANQGSEA in the germline V gene. V lost 8 bases to trimming and J lost 14 bases; unmatched junction nucleotides: 12. This CDR3 comprises 13 residues. CDR3 in DNA: TGCAGCTATCTAACGGGACTAGCGGGATCGGAGTTCTTC. This codes for CSYLTGLAGSEFF.

This clone was found once. The chain combines TRBV5-4 with TRBJ1-4; 7 bases match TRBD1. There are 16 residues in the CDR3. The V gene end was trimmed by 4 bases and the J gene end by 0 bases; junction bases not matched to a gene: 6. Germline V gives CDR1 SGHNT, CDR2 YYREEE (reference sequence). CDR3 amino acids: CASSRDSLPTNEKLFF. The CDR3 DNA is TGTGCCAGCAGCCGGGACAGTCTACCAACTAATGAAAAACTGTTTTTT.

CDR3 DNA: TGTGCCAGCAGCCAACAGGGAAATGGTGGCTACACCTTC. Protein product: CASSQQGNGGYTF. The J gene is TRBJ1-2, the V gene TRBV4-2; perhaps TRBD1 as D (5 bases). The germline V gene encodes CDR1 LGHNA and CDR2 YNFKEQ. Trimming removed 2 bases from V and 7 bases from J, with 11 bases in between. The CDR3 spans 13 residues.

The CDR3 nucleotides read TGTGCCAGCAGCCAAGAATCAACCGGGAGGATGAACACCTTC. Protein sequence: CASSQESTGRMNTF. V is TRBV4-2 and J is TRBJ1-2; D is unresolved. V was shortened by 0 bases and J by 12 bases, with 17 bases between the two germline ends. The CDR3 extends over 14 amino acids. Looked up from germline, CDR1 is LGHNA and CDR2 is YNFKEQ.

This chain uses TRBV19 with TRBJ2-3, with 12 bases matching TRBD2. From germline, CDR1 is LNHDA and CDR2 SQIVND (reference sequence). The CDR3 has 18 residues. Trimming at V came to 5 bases and at J to 3 bases, leaving 12 bases not matched to a gene. CDR3 DNA sequence: TGTGCCAGTAGTTTCCAGACTAGCGGGGGCCCACGAACAGATACGCAGTATTTT. Protein sequence: CASSFQTSGGPRTDTQYF.